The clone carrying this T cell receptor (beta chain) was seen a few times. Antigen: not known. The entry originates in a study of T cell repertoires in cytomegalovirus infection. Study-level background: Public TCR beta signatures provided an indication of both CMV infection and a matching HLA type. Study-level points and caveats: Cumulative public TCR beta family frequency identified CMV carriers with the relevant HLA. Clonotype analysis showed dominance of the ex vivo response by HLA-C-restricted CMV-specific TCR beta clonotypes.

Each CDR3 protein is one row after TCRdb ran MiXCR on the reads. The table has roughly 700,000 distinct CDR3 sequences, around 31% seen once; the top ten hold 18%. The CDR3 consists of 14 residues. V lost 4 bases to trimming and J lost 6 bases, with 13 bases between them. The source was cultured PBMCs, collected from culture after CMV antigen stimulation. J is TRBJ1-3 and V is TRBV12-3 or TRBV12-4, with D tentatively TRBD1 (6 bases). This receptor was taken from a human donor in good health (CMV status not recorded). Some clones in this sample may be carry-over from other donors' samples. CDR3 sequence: CASSSTGFENTIYF. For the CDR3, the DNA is TGTGCCAGCAGTTCGACAGGTTTCGAAAACACCATATATTTT.